What follows are 19 T cell receptor beta chains derived from one specimen sequenced in a study of shared clonotypes between healthy human individuals. Method: immunoSEQ multiplex PCR; TCRdb's copy keeps in-frame clones and lacks some. The sample carries fewer than 600,000 clones, approximately 71% recorded once. Material: PBMCs. The receptors come from a woman in her forties in good health. Some clones in this sample may be carry-over from other donors' samples.

The chain couples TRBV5-1 to TRBJ2-3, with a possible D match to TRBD2 (6 bases). The CDR3 totals 15 residues. V was clipped by 4 bases and J by 0 bases, with 12 bases between them. The V gene's germline CDR1 is SGHRS and CDR2 YFSETQ. CDR3 loop: CASSPGLLSTDTQYF. The CDR3 coding sequence is TGCGCCAGCAGCCCGGGACTTTTAAGCACAGATACGCAGTATTTT.

As to this clone: It is likely a read error: a sequence one base away is far more abundant. Other DNA sequences in this specimen translate into the identical CDR3. The chain has TRBV11-2 and TRBJ1-2, with D unclear. Germline-derived CDR1 and CDR2 are SGHAT and FQNNGV. This CDR3 contains 11 residues. CDR3 sequence reads: CASSPRISYTF. The CDR3 DNA reads TGTGCCAGCAGCCCCAGGATCAGCTATACCTTC.

V and J are TRBV7-3 and TRBJ1-1; 7 nucleotides match TRBD1. In germline, CDR1 is SGHTA, CDR2 FQGTGA. Germline trimming cut 0 bases from V and 5 bases from J; bases unmatched to any gene: 6. The length of the CDR3 is 15 residues. CDR3 DNA sequence: TGTGCCAGCAGCTTAACGGGCAGGGGGAGGACTGAAGCTTTCTTT. Translation: CASSLTGRGRTEAFF.

The rearrangement uses TRBV12-5 and TRBJ1-2; no clear D gene. This CDR3 is built from 15 residues. Trimming shortened V by 1 base and J by 4 bases, and 13 bases separated the two germline ends. The V gene's germline CDR1 is LGHNT and CDR2 FRNRAP. The CDR3 sequence is CASGLGPLDPYGYTF. In DNA form, the CDR3 reads TGTGCTAGTGGTTTGGGGCCATTGGACCCCTATGGCTACACCTTC. Full variable domain (outside the CDR3, taken from reference TRBV12-5 and TRBJ1-2): DARVTQTPRHKVTEMGQEVTMRCQPILGHNTVFWYRQTMMQGLELLAYFRNRAPLDDSGMPKDRFSAEMPDATLATLKIQPSEPRDSAVYFCASGLGPLDPYGYTFGSGTRLTVV.

This clone was detected a few times. The gene calls are TRBV5-1 and TRBJ1-1; possibly TRBD1 for D (5 bases). V was shortened by 4 bases and J by 2 bases, with 15 bases between the two germline ends. The germline V gene encodes CDR1 SGHRS and CDR2 YFSETQ. The CDR3 runs 15 residues. The CDR3 DNA reads TGCGCCAGCAGCCCGAATGGGGGAACTAACACTGAAGCTTTCTTT. This sequence encodes CASSPNGGTNTEAFF.

V gene TRBV19 combines with J gene TRBJ2-3; TRBD2 aligns across 8 bases. The CDR3 runs to 15 residues. Per the germline V gene, CDR1 is LNHDA and CDR2 is SQIVND (reference sequence). J lost 1 base, V lost 1 base, and 1 base had no gene match. The DNA of the CDR3 is TGTGCCAGTAGTATAGGAGCGGGAGGCACAGATACGCAGTATTTT. Protein sequence: CASSIGAGGTDTQYF.

This clone has just one count. CDR3 nucleotides: TGTGCCAGCAGCCCCCAGAGCTACGAGCAGTACTTC. Its protein product is CASSPQSYEQYF. The chain is built from TRBV7-8 and TRBJ2-7; no reliable D call. The CDR3 loop spans 12 amino acids. V was clipped by 5 bases and J by 3 bases, with 8 bases between them. CDR1 is SGHVS and CDR2 is FQNEAQ in the germline V gene.

The rearrangement links TRBV11-3 to TRBJ2-2, with a possible D match to TRBD1 (6 bases). The CDR3 is 13 residues long. Germline V gene lookup returns CDR1 SGHNT and CDR2 YENEEA. The V end was cut by 5 bases, the J end by 6 bases, with 10 bases between. CDR3 region: CASSQQGSGELFF. The CDR3 DNA reads as TGTGCCAGCAGCCAACAGGGATCCGGGGAGCTGTTTTTT.

The genes are TRBV4-2 and TRBJ2-7; D uncertain. The CDR3 is 15 amino acids. Germline V gene data show CDR1 as LGHNA and CDR2 as YNFKEQ. The V gene lost 3 bases and the J gene lost 5 bases, with 17 bases spanning the gap. The DNA of the CDR3 is TGTGCCAGCAGCCAGAAGGTGGCTCCTCCGCACGAGCAGTACTTC. It specifies CASSQKVAPPHEQYF.

This chain joins TRBV11-2 and TRBJ1-2, with TRBD1 matching over 9 bases. CDR1 is SGHAT, CDR2 FQNNGV, per germline. The CDR3 length is 14 residues. V shed 3 bases and J 7 bases; nucleotides not matched to a gene: 6. CDR3: CASSFTGGAGGYTF. The CDR3 DNA reads TGTGCCAGCAGCTTTACAGGGGGCGCTGGTGGCTACACCTTC.

This chain uses TRBV28 with TRBJ1-3, with unresolved D. The CDR3 is 11 residues long. The germline V and J ends were trimmed by 8 bases and 0 bases, with 2 bases remaining between them. Germline assignment: CDR1 MDHEN and CDR2 SYDVKM. CDR3 sequence: CASHSGNTIYF. In DNA, the CDR3 is TGTGCCAGCCACTCTGGAAACACCATATATTTT.

The chain combines TRBV19 with TRBJ2-7; TRBD1 matches 7 bases. The CDR3 contains 13 residues. Losses at the gene ends were 8 bases for V and 2 bases for J; bases not matched to a gene: 6. CDR1 is LNHDA, CDR2 SQIVND, per germline (reference sequence). The CDR3 sequence: CASGETGTYEQYF. The CDR3 DNA sequence: TGTGCCAGTGGGGAGACAGGGACCTACGAGCAGTACTTC.

The chain couples TRBV19 to TRBJ2-3; the D is unclear. Germline-derived CDR1 and CDR2 are LNHDA and SQIVND (reference sequence). The CDR3 loop spans 15 amino acids. V lost 4 bases to trimming and J lost 0 bases, with 11 bases between them. The chain's CDR3 is CASSKDPASTDTQYF. CDR3 DNA: TGTGCCAGTAGTAAGGACCCCGCTAGCACAGATACGCAGTATTTT. Using reference TRBV19 and TRBJ2-3 for the parts outside the CDR3, the full variable domain is DGGITQSPKYLFRKEGQNVTLSCEQNLNHDAMYWYRQDPGQGLRLIYYSQIVNDFQKGDIAEGYSVSREKKESFPLTVTSAQKNPTAFYLCASSKDPASTDTQYFGPGTRLTVL.

The DNA for the CDR3 is TGTGCCACCATCCTTTTGAACACTGAAGCTTTCTTT. Amino acids: CATILLNTEAFF. J is TRBJ1-1 and V is TRBV28, with D unresolved. CDR1 MDHEN and CDR2 SYDVKM come from the germline V gene. This CDR3 comprises 12 residues. Trimming removed 10 bases at V and 0 bases at J, with 9 bases between.

The chain combines TRBV4-2 with TRBJ2-5; perhaps TRBD2 as D (6 bases). Germline V lookup: CDR1 LGHNA, CDR2 YNFKEQ. CDR3 size: 17 residues. The V end lost 1 base, the J end lost 0 bases, and 15 bases lay between the germline ends. The CDR3 coding sequence is TGTGCCAGCAGCCAAGGAAGGGACTCTTATTACCAAGAGACCCAGTACTTC. Translation: CASSQGRDSYYQETQYF.

The rearrangement uses TRBV4-2 and TRBJ2-7; TRBD2 matches at 12 bases. V lost 0 bases, J lost 4 bases, and 4 bases stayed unmatched. Germline CDR1 LGHNA, CDR2 YNFKEQ. The CDR3 contains 16 residues. In DNA, the CDR3 is TGTGCCAGCAGCCAAGAAATCGGACTAGCGGGATACGAGCAGTACTTC. As protein: CASSQEIGLAGYEQYF.

This sequence joins TRBV6-4 and TRBJ2-3; 9 nucleotides match TRBD1. The CDR3 sequence is 17 residues long. CDR1 is MRHNA and CDR2 is SNTAGT in the germline V gene. V shed 2 bases, J shed 6 bases, and the junction held 12 bases outside the gene matches. CDR3 nucleotides: TGTGCCAGCAGTGACGACCCGGACAGGGGAATGGGGGATACGCAGTATTTT. The encoded protein is CASSDDPDRGMGDTQYF.

The rearrangement uses TRBV10-3 and TRBJ1-1, with D uncertain. Germline V CDR1 and CDR2: ENHRY, SYGVKD. The CDR3 loop spans 16 amino acids. V lost 3 bases to trimming and J lost 2 bases, with 16 bases between them. The CDR3 here is CAISEFTTTLNTEAFF. The DNA for the CDR3 is TGTGCCATCAGTGAATTTACGACAACTCTCAACACTGAAGCTTTCTTT.

The chain couples TRBV9 to TRBJ1-1; possibly TRBD1 for D (6 bases). Trimming stripped 4 bases from V and 4 bases from J, with 17 bases between. Germline values: CDR1 SGDLS, CDR2 YYNGEE. The CDR3 covers 15 residues. This CDR3 reads CASSPRGVWGTEAFF. CDR3 sequence (DNA): TGTGCCAGCAGCCCCAGGGGCGTCTGGGGCACTGAAGCTTTCTTT.